This TCR beta chain was captured by sequencing in a study of CD8 T cells in ankylosing spondylitis (dated by TCRdb to about 2017). About the study as a whole: The study profiled T cell receptor beta repertoires in healthy donors and ankylosing spondylitis patients to find disease-linked TCR variants. The full study cohort was made up of about 24 ankylosing spondylitis patients and more than 90 healthy donors. Peripheral blood samples were taken, and synovial fluid was additionally collected from ankylosing spondylitis patients.

As concerns this clonotype: The antigen it binds to is not known. The record has no base qualities; no much larger clone is one base away.

Sequencing used an Illumina HiSeq 2500. Quantitative 5'-RACE with molecular barcodes was used to prepare TCR beta libraries. In the paper's pipeline: A new computational method based on a probabilistic model of VDJ rearrangement was used to identify disease-linked TCR variants. TCRdb trimmed the raw reads at Q25, called clones with MiXCR and kept productive beta chains. Each entry merges the rows of one CDR3 protein and shows their most common DNA and genes. The V and J calls were not made by the authors but by TCRdb's processing. The sample records approximately 400,000 distinct CDR3 sequences, about 25% of which are singletons. The top ten constitute 0.85% to 1% of the sample. Overall results and qualifications from the work: Blood from ankylosing spondylitis patients appeared to be characterized by a TCR beta motif made up of several highly homologous amino acid variants. The disease-linked clones showed a CD8+ phenotype and occurred at relatively low frequencies in peripheral blood. Some motif variants had previously been reported in the synovial fluid and blood of reactive arthritis patients, which suggests shared mechanisms of disease initiation. According to the report, matched synovial fluid samples from ankylosing spondylitis patients were significantly enriched for the disease-linked clones.

The TCR sequence derives from a male donor with ankylosing spondylitis. The sequenced sample was blood, either unsorted or a sorted T cell fraction (not recorded which).

This receptor carries the CDR3 CASSSTSSGANVLTF. At the DNA level, the sequence is TGCGCCAGCAGCTCGACGAGCTCTGGGGCCAACGTCCTGACTTTC. The chain is made from TRBV5-1 and TRBJ2-6, with the D gene call left open. The CDR3 contains 15 residues, cysteine and phenylalanine counted. Only CDR3 DNA remains: 45 bases, in frame from the first base. The germline V gene provides CDR1 SGHRS and CDR2 YFSETQ. Relative to germline, V is 3 bases shorter and J is 0 bases shorter, with 7 bases between their ends.